Presented here are 20 T cell receptor beta chains from one specimen sequenced in a study of T cells in Graves' hyperthyroidism and ophthalmopathy. RNA transcripts were the template for amplifying TCR beta CDR3 regions. The TCR CDR3 was amplified in a first-round RT-PCR using the HTBI primer set. TCRdb reprocessed the multiplex PCR reads with MiXCR, giving one entry per CDR3 protein. The repertoire holds about 360,000 distinct CDR3 sequences, with over 10% as singletons. What was sequenced was blood. All receptors come from a woman in her late teens or twenties with Graves' hyperthyroidism.

This clonotype was detected many times. The chain joins TRBV19 to TRBJ1-1; the match to TRBD1 covers 8 bases. Germline values: CDR1 LNHDA, CDR2 SQIVND (reference sequence). The CDR3 is 15 amino acids. Trimming at V came to 5 bases and at J to 4 bases, leaving 9 bases not matched to a gene. CDR3 protein: CASSPEGQEATEAFF. CDR3 nucleotides: TGTGCCAGTAGTCCAGAGGGACAGGAGGCCACTGAAGCTTTCTTT.

This clonotype occurred a few times. This chain joins TRBV7-9 and TRBJ1-1; 9 bases agree with TRBD1. The CDR3 covers 13 residues. Germline lookup yields CDR1 SEHNR and CDR2 FQNEAQ (reference sequence). The V and J ends lost 5 bases and 10 bases, in that order; junction bases with no gene match: 8. CDR3 residues: CASSEQGAWGAFF. The CDR3 region has the DNA TGTGCCAGCAGCGAACAGGGGGCGTGGGGAGCTTTCTTT. Drawing the rest from reference TRBV7-9 and TRBJ1-1, the complete variable domain is DTGVSQNPRHKITKRGQNVTFRCDPISEHNRLYWYRQTLGQGPEFLTYFQNEAQLEKSRLLSDRFSAERPKGSFSTLEIQRTEQGDSAMYLCASSEQGAWGAFFGQGTRLTVV.

This clonotype was counted a few times. The chain joins TRBV5-1 to TRBJ2-3; 7 bases fit TRBD2. The CDR3 runs to 16 residues. In germline, CDR1 is SGHRS, CDR2 YFSETQ. V lost 1 base to trimming and J lost 8 bases; unmatched junction nucleotides: 13. CDR3 sequence: CASSLYIAAGVSTQYF. The CDR3 DNA reads as TGCGCCAGCAGCTTGTATATCGCGGCGGGAGTAAGTACGCAGTATTTT. Full variable domain (remainder filled in from reference TRBV5-1 and TRBJ2-3): KAGVTQTPRYLIKTRGQQVTLSCSPISGHRSVSWYQQTPGQGLQFLFEYFSETQRNKGNFPGRFSGRQFSNSRSEMNVSTLELGDSALYLCASSLYIAAGVSTQYFGPGTRLTVL.

This clonotype was counted many times. The chain joins TRBV5-1 to TRBJ1-1; 7 nucleotides align to TRBD1. The V segment lost 3 bases and the J segment 2 bases; nucleotides outside the gene matches: 7. Germline lookup yields CDR1 SGHRS and CDR2 YFSETQ. There are 15 residues in the CDR3. The CDR3 nucleotides read TGCGCCAGCAGCTCCTCCGGGACAGAAAACACTGAAGCTTTCTTT. As protein: CASSSSGTENTEAFF.

This clonotype was found many times. V usage is TRBV28 and J usage is TRBJ1-5; perhaps TRBD1 as D (6 bases). The germline V and J ends were trimmed by 2 bases and 7 bases, with 9 bases remaining between them. The CDR3 is 13 residues long. Germline V CDR1 and CDR2: MDHEN, SYDVKM. CDR3 sequence: CASSLAGTQPQHF. CDR3 in DNA: TGTGCCAGCAGTTTAGCAGGGACACAGCCCCAGCATTTT.

This clonotype has ten or more counts. The chain uses TRBV11-2 and TRBJ2-7; 11 nucleotides line up with TRBD1. J gave up 4 bases and V 0 bases, and 8 bases lay outside the gene matches. CDR1 and CDR2 from the germline V gene are SGHAT and FQNNGV. CDR3 length: 17 residues. CDR3 nucleotide sequence: TGTGCCAGCAGCTTAGATACCGGACAGGGGGCTGGGTACGAGCAGTACTTC. The encoded protein is CASSLDTGQGAGYEQYF.

The table lists this clonotype with many counts. The chain recombines TRBV24-1 with TRBJ2-1; no clear D. Germline CDR1 KGHDR, CDR2 SFDVKD. The V end was cut by 5 bases, the J end by 6 bases, with 16 bases between. This CDR3 spans 15 amino acids. CDR3 protein: CATSARTDPFNEQFF. The CDR3 DNA reads as TGTGCCACCAGTGCTAGAACGGACCCCTTCAATGAGCAGTTCTTC.

This clonotype was seen at least ten times. The DNA of the CDR3 is TGTGCCAGCAGCTTCGACAGGGGTGGTTCACCCCTCCACTTT. Translation: CASSFDRGGSPLHF. The chain employs TRBV7-2 and TRBJ1-6; 8 nucleotides agree with TRBD1. The CDR3 covers 14 residues. Germline assignment: CDR1 SGHTA and CDR2 FQGNSA. Trimming took 3 bases from V and 9 from J; bases not matched to a gene: 4.

This clonotype has a count of ten or more. The genes are TRBV5-8 and TRBJ2-7; TRBD1 might be the D (6 bases). Between the trimmed V and J ends, which lost 3 bases and 1 base, there was a span of 14 bases. The germline V gene has CDR1 SGHTS and CDR2 YDEGEE. CDR3 length: 15 residues. CDR3 bases: TGTGCCAGCAGCTCGCAGGCAGGGGAATCCTACGAGCAGTACTTC. It specifies CASSSQAGESYEQYF.

The genes are TRBV4-1 and TRBJ1-2, with D possibly TRBD1 on 5 matching bases. V was trimmed by 1 base and J by 8 bases, leaving 17 bases between them. Germline V gene sequence: CDR1 MGHRA, CDR2 YSYEKL. This CDR3 is built from 15 residues. The DNA of the CDR3 is TGCGCCAGCAGCCAAGTAAGGGTGGGGACGGGAGGCTACACCTTC. The encoded protein is CASSQVRVGTGGYTF.

This clonotype was counted many times. The chain links TRBV6-1 to TRBJ1-1; D is unresolved. V lost 6 bases and J lost 0, with 8 bases in between. From germline, CDR1 is MNHNS and CDR2 SASEGT. This CDR3 has 13 amino acids. The CDR3, as DNA: TGTGCCAGCAGGGGGTTCATGAACACTGAAGCTTTCTTT. Its protein product is CASRGFMNTEAFF.

At least ten counts were recorded for this clonotype. J is TRBJ2-5 and V is TRBV28, with a possible D match to TRBD1 (5 bases). Germline V gives CDR1 MDHEN, CDR2 SYDVKM. V was pared by 6 bases and J by 1 base, with 9 bases between. CDR3 size: 13 residues. CDR3 region: CASRRTTQETQYF. DNA for the CDR3: TGTGCCAGCAGAAGGACAACCCAAGAGACCCAGTACTTC.

V gene TRBV6-5 combines with J gene TRBJ2-2, with 9 bases identical to TRBD2. CDR3 length: 15 residues. Germline lookup yields CDR1 MNHEY and CDR2 SVGAGI. V was pared by 0 bases and J by 9 bases, with 5 bases of the junction left unmatched. CDR3 in amino acids: CASSYSSSGDWELFF. The CDR3 nucleotides are TGTGCCAGCAGTTACTCGTCTAGCGGGGATTGGGAGCTGTTTTTT.

This clonotype was recorded at least ten times. The chain combines TRBV20-1 with TRBJ1-5, with D unclear. With 3 bases removed from V and 6 bases from J, the gap between germline ends came to 15 bases. The CDR3 has 14 amino acids. Germline CDR1 reads DFQATT; CDR2 reads SNEGSKA (reference sequence). The CDR3 sequence: CSASPSGTRQPQHF. CDR3 nucleotide sequence: TGCAGTGCTAGTCCCTCTGGTACGCGTCAGCCCCAGCATTTT.

The chain employs TRBV19 and TRBJ1-2; 10 bases map to TRBD1. V lost 6 bases to trimming and J lost 4 bases; unmatched junction nucleotides: 11. The CDR3 contains 16 residues. From germline, CDR1 is LNHDA and CDR2 SQIVND (reference sequence). CDR3 nucleotide sequence: TGTGCCAGTAGCCCCCAGGACAGGGGGACGAGCTATGGCTACACCTTC. Its translation is CASSPQDRGTSYGYTF.

This chain connects TRBV3-1 to TRBJ2-5; TRBD1 matches at 8 bases. Trimming took 0 bases from V and 4 from J; bases not matched to a gene: 7. Per the germline V gene, CDR1 is LGHDT and CDR2 is YNNKEL (reference sequence). The CDR3 totals 16 residues. The CDR3 protein is CASSQDPGTGAETQYF. DNA for the CDR3: TGTGCCAGCAGCCAAGACCCCGGGACAGGAGCAGAGACCCAGTACTTC.

J is TRBJ2-1 and V is TRBV5-1; D gene uncertain. This CDR3 is 14 amino acids long. The germline V and J ends were trimmed by 2 bases and 3 bases, with 9 bases remaining between them. CDR1 is SGHRS and CDR2 is YFSETQ in the germline V gene. CDR3 sequence reads: CASSLQPDYNEQFF. Written as DNA, the CDR3 is TGCGCCAGCAGCTTACAGCCCGACTACAATGAGCAGTTCTTC.

The chain is built from TRBV4-1 and TRBJ1-3, with D perhaps TRBD1 (5 bases). This CDR3 region has 15 residues. Trimming took off 3 bases at V and 3 bases at J, with 12 bases between the two ends. Germline assignment: CDR1 MGHRA and CDR2 YSYEKL. The CDR3 coding sequence is TGCGCCAGCAGCCAGAGCAGGGTACTTGGAAACACCATATATTTT. It specifies CASSQSRVLGNTIYF.

This sequence joins TRBV4-1 and TRBJ2-3; tentative D call: TRBD1 (5 bases). CDR1 is MGHRA and CDR2 is YSYEKL in the germline V gene. The CDR3 totals 16 residues. V was cut by 0 bases and J by 5 bases, with 15 bases left in between. DNA for the CDR3: TGCGCCAGCAGCCAAGATGTAGGGGTACGGCGAGATACGCAGTATTTT. Encoded protein: CASSQDVGVRRDTQYF.

In this sample, this clonotype turned up a few times. The V call is TRBV7-9, the J call TRBJ2-1, with unresolved D. The CDR3 length is 15 residues. V lost 5 bases, J lost 9 bases, and 20 bases lay in between. The V gene's germline CDR1 is SEHNR and CDR2 FQNEAQ (reference sequence). The CDR3 is CASSPDSGVASEQFF. In DNA, the CDR3 is TGTGCCAGCAGCCCGGATAGTGGGGTTGCCAGTGAGCAGTTCTTC. The entire variable domain, with the rest obtained from reference TRBV7-9 and TRBJ2-1, is as follows: DTGVSQNPRHKITKRGQNVTFRCDPISEHNRLYWYRQTLGQGPEFLTYFQNEAQLEKSRLLSDRFSAERPKGSFSTLEIQRTEQGDSAMYLCASSPDSGVASEQFFGPGTRLTVL.